Included here is one TCR beta chain sequence, with context. The antigen remains undetermined. These data originate in a study of cytomegalovirus exposure and HLA in healthy donors. Whole-study results and caveats: The majority of TCR sequences were rare, yet some public TCRs appeared in many donors.

Germline CDR1 and CDR2: SGHVS and FNYEAQ. The CDR3 spans 17 residues. V dropped 5 bases and J dropped 5 bases, with 19 bases sitting between them. Use of 60 Vbeta and 13 Jbeta primers characterized the PCR. The table came from immunoSEQ multiplex PCR; TCRdb's copy has only in-frame clones and leaves some out. The sample comprises fewer than 200,000 clones, approximately 80% of which are singletons, and 8.5% to 10% rests with the top ten. The chain couples TRBV7-6 to TRBJ1-6, with TRBD1 as a possible D gene (5 bases). Sequenced sample: PBMCs. The TCR sequence derives from a man between 18 and 35 years old in good health and CMV-seropositive. The CDR3 DNA is TGTGCCAGCAGCCTACAATCGTCTCGGGGGAATAATTCACCCCTCCACTTT. Its protein product is CASSLQSSRGNNSPLHF.